This paragraph covers one T cell receptor (beta chain) sequence. This entry belongs to a study of blood T cell repertoires in COVID-19. About the research overall: COVID-19 samples, acute and convalescent, were from the United States, Italy and Spain. Sources were T cells, B-cell-depleted T cells, or PBMCs; the material itself was cDNA or gDNA.

The germline V gene encodes CDR1 SGHRS and CDR2 YFSETQ. Trimming cost V 4 bases and J 3 bases; bases outside gene matches: 7. The CDR3 spans 14 residues. Authors' processing steps: By means of reference gene primer amplification, nucleated cell counts were estimated. Sequenced by immunoSEQ multiplex PCR; TCRdb stores in-frame clones only, minus some. For V, J and clone size, that table is used; D and trimming come from the DNA. In the table there are 100,000 to 150,000 clones, about 70% of which are singletons. The sequenced material came from peripheral blood. The receptor comes from a man between 60 and 75 years old with acute or convalescent COVID-19. The chain uses TRBV5-1 and TRBJ2-7, with 7 bases aligning to TRBD1. This CDR3 is CASSPGQANYEQYF. The CDR3 region has the DNA TGCGCCAGCAGCCCCGGACAGGCTAACTACGAGCAGTACTTC.